What follows are 11 T cell receptor beta chains derived from one specimen sequenced in a study of CD8 T cells in ankylosing spondylitis. TCRdb reprocessed the 5' RACE reads via MiXCR and lists one record per CDR3 protein. The sample lists 150,000 or so distinct CDR3 sequences, 15% to 20% occurring once. The sample consisted of blood, either unsorted or a sorted T cell fraction (not recorded which). Every receptor here comes from a male donor with ankylosing spondylitis or in good health (not recorded which).

This clonotype was observed many times. The chain combines TRBV5-1 with TRBJ1-1; 8 positions match TRBD1. The junction had 8 bases not matched to a gene; V was cut back by 0 bases and J by 4 bases. Germline CDR1 is SGHRS and CDR2 is YFSETQ. CDR3 length: 16 amino acids. The CDR3 spells CASSLAGSGGGTEAFF. CDR3 nucleotide sequence: TGCGCCAGCAGCTTGGCTGGGTCAGGGGGCGGCACTGAAGCTTTCTTT.

This clonotype has ten or more counts. The V call is TRBV5-1, the J call TRBJ2-3; maybe TRBD1 (5 bases). Trimming took 4 bases from V and 0 from J, leaving 15 bases between them. The CDR3 spans 16 residues. CDR1 and CDR2 (germline): SGHRS, YFSETQ. The CDR3 is CASSPDRTFSTDTQYF. The CDR3, as DNA: TGCGCCAGCAGCCCCGACAGAACCTTTAGCACAGATACGCAGTATTTT.

This clonotype was seen repeatedly, ten times or more. The rearrangement joins TRBV20-1 to TRBJ2-7, with TRBD2 matching 10 bases. CDR3 length: 12 residues. Germline V gene sequence: CDR1 DFQATT, CDR2 SNEGSKA (reference sequence). V shed 6 bases and J 10 bases; nucleotides not matched to a gene: 9. The chain's CDR3 is CSAASGRGGQYF. For the CDR3, the DNA is TGCAGTGCAGCGAGCGGGAGGGGCGGTCAGTACTTC.

This clonotype was seen at least ten times. This chain links TRBV12-3 or TRBV12-4 with TRBJ1-1, with D perhaps TRBD1 (5 bases). The CDR3 has 14 residues. V was trimmed by 7 bases and J by 11 bases, leaving 23 bases between them. The CDR3 spells CASTPMGPKAMAFF. CDR3 DNA sequence: TGTGCCAGCACCCCGATGGGGCCGAAGGCGATGGCTTTCTTT.

The chain carries TRBV6-2 or TRBV6-3 and TRBJ2-1; 7 positions agree with TRBD2. This CDR3 is 13 amino acids long. CDR1 and CDR2 from the germline V gene are MNHEY and SVGEGT. The junction had 2 bases not matched to a gene; V was cut back by 2 bases and J by 7 bases. CDR3 residues: CASSYHSGNEQFF. Here the CDR3 DNA reads TGTGCCAGCAGTTACCATAGCGGGAATGAGCAGTTCTTC.

This rearrangement joins TRBV11-2 to TRBJ2-1; TRBD2 might be the D (6 bases). Per germline, CDR1 SGHAT and CDR2 FQNNGV. The CDR3 length is 15 residues. V was clipped by 0 bases and J by 0 bases, with 6 bases between them. The CDR3 sequence: CASSLEGGSYNEQFF. CDR3 nucleotides: TGTGCCAGCAGCTTAGAGGGGGGCTCCTACAATGAGCAGTTCTTC.

This clonotype has just a few counts. The chain recombines TRBV5-1 with TRBJ1-1; perhaps TRBD1 as D (6 bases). V was cut by 7 bases and J by 0 bases, with 16 bases left in between. From germline, CDR1 is SGHRS and CDR2 YFSETQ. This CDR3 spans 15 amino acids. CDR3 residues: CASRETGGMNTEAFF. CDR3 bases: TGCGCCAGCCGGGAGACAGGAGGGATGAACACTGAAGCTTTCTTT.

The CDR3 coding sequence is TGTGCCAGCAGTCCGGGGAGGACAGGTGACACCGGGGAGCTGTTTTTT. Amino acids: CASSPGRTGDTGELFF. The chain employs TRBV6-1 and TRBJ2-2; possibly TRBD1 for D (7 bases). Germline values: CDR1 MNHNS, CDR2 SASEGT. V was pared by 5 bases and J by 3 bases, with 16 bases between. This CDR3 is 16 amino acids long.

Many counts were recorded for this clonotype. The J gene is TRBJ2-4, the V gene TRBV5-1, with 9 bases identical to TRBD2. Germline loops: CDR1 SGHRS, CDR2 YFSETQ. V shed 5 bases, J shed 3 bases, and the junction held 3 bases outside the gene matches. The CDR3 is 14 amino acids. In DNA form, the CDR3 reads TGCGCCAGCAGTCCGACTAGCGGCAAAAACATTCAGTACTTC. Protein product: CASSPTSGKNIQYF.

The table lists this clonotype with a few counts. The chain employs TRBV7-2 and TRBJ2-2; 9 bases are a match to TRBD2. This CDR3 has 14 residues. The V segment lost 5 bases and the J segment 3 bases; nucleotides outside the gene matches: 1. CDR1 SGHTA and CDR2 FQGNSA come from the germline V gene. CDR3 sequence reads: CASSTSGYTGELFF. The CDR3 DNA sequence: TGTGCCAGCAGCACTAGCGGGTACACCGGGGAGCTGTTTTTT.

This clonotype was recorded once. The chain is built from TRBV23-1 and TRBJ1-6; 7 bases match TRBD1. TRBV23-1 counts as an open reading frame of uncertain function. This CDR3 region has 17 residues. The ends lost 0 bases at V and 10 bases at J; junction bases unmatched: 12. The CDR3 region is CASSQSKAQGGVSPLHF. For the CDR3, the DNA is TGCGCCAGCAGTCAATCGAAGGCCCAGGGGGGAGTCTCACCCCTCCACTTT.